These 27 T cell receptor beta chains share one sample of origin, sequenced in a study of T cell responses to AZD1222 COVID-19 vaccine (dated by TCRdb to the early 2020s). The protocol used for the library was the immunoSEQ multiplex PCR assay. Entries here come from immuneACCESS through TCRdb and include only in-frame sequences with V and J called. Some clones fail to appear in such tables; in the studies checked, an unresolved V gene covers under half of the shortfall, and the cause of the remainder is unknown. Across this sample there are some 110,000 clones, with about 88% seen only once. The ten biggest clones cover under 4.5% of the sample. The time point label, as the study defines it: baseline before first vaccination. The sequences come from peripheral blood, collected on day 0 of AZD1222 vaccination. Source of these receptors: an adult in good health.

This rearrangement joins TRBV7-8 to TRBJ1-3; D ambiguous. Germline CDR1 reads SGHVS; CDR2 reads FQNEAQ. V was pared by 1 base and J by 2 bases, with 9 bases between. CDR3 length: 15 amino acids. CDR3 coding DNA: TGTGCCAGCAGCTTAGTAATTGGGACTGGAAACACCATATATTTT. Protein: CASSLVIGTGNTIYF.

This clone appeared a few times. V and J are TRBV28 and TRBJ2-6, with D uncertain. The V and J ends lost 5 bases and 1 base respectively, with 12 bases between them. Germline values: CDR1 MDHEN, CDR2 SYDVKM. This CDR3 has 16 amino acids. The CDR3 nucleotides read TGTGCCAGCAGTCCGACCGAGTTGTCTGGGGCCAACGTCCTGACTTTC. Translated: CASSPTELSGANVLTF.

V usage is TRBV9 and J usage is TRBJ2-1, with D tentatively TRBD1 or TRBD2 (5 bases each). The CDR3 is 15 amino acids. Trimming cost V 0 bases and J 4 bases, with 11 bases left between them. Per the germline V gene, CDR1 is SGDLS and CDR2 is YYNGEE. CDR3 in amino acids: CASSVGDAGYNEQFF. The CDR3 DNA follows: TGTGCCAGCAGCGTAGGGGACGCAGGATACAATGAGCAGTTCTTC. Full variable domain (rest looked up from reference TRBV9 and TRBJ2-1): DSGVTQTPKHLITATGQRVTLRCSPRSGDLSVYWYQQSLDQGLQFLIQYYNGEERAKGNILERFSAQQFPDLHSELNLSSLELGDSALYFCASSVGDAGYNEQFFGPGTRLTVL.

The V call is TRBV9, the J call TRBJ1-2, with 7 bases aligning to TRBD1. J lost 4 bases, V lost 5 bases, and 2 bases had no gene match. The CDR3 is made up of 12 amino acids. From germline, CDR1 is SGDLS and CDR2 YYNGEE. The CDR3 loop reads CASRGQVYGYTF. The CDR3 bases are TGTGCCAGCAGAGGACAGGTCTATGGCTACACCTTC.

V is TRBV2 and J is TRBJ1-1; D uncertain. Germline V gene lookup returns CDR1 SNHLY and CDR2 FYNNEI. The CDR3 loop spans 11 amino acids. Trimming stripped 5 bases from V and 4 bases from J, with 5 bases between. The CDR3 bases are TGTGCCAGCAGTCTCTTCACTGAAGCTTTCTTT. Its translation: CASSLFTEAFF.

A single count supports this clone. The chain links TRBV4-1 to TRBJ2-2, with 8 nucleotides matching TRBD2. Germline CDR1 and CDR2: MGHRA and YSYEKL. Germline trimming cut 3 bases from V and 4 bases from J; bases unmatched to any gene: 7. This CDR3 region has 16 residues. The CDR3 DNA follows: TGCGCCAGCAGCCAGGCGGGAGGCTTAGGCACCGGGGAGCTGTTTTTT. Amino acid sequence: CASSQAGGLGTGELFF.

V and J are TRBV5-1 and TRBJ2-1, with D perhaps matching TRBD2 (5 bases). V lost 0 bases, J lost 5 bases, and 6 bases lay in between. Germline V CDR1 and CDR2: SGHRS, YFSETQ. The CDR3 length is 13 residues. The CDR3 nucleotides read TGCGCCAGCAGCTTGGGGCGGGACAATGAGCAGTTCTTC. Protein: CASSLGRDNEQFF.

CDR3 amino acids: CASSQLTADLAGGYTF. The CDR3 DNA reads as TGCGCCAGCAGCCAGTTGACAGCTGATCTCGCCGGCGGCTACACCTTC. The V call is TRBV4-1, the J call TRBJ1-2; a weak D match, TRBD1 (5 bases). The CDR3 loop spans 16 amino acids. Trimming shortened V by 3 bases and J by 8 bases, and 22 bases separated the two germline ends. Germline lookup yields CDR1 MGHRA and CDR2 YSYEKL.

The CDR3 protein is CASSIDRDRGLGYTF. Here the CDR3 DNA reads TGTGCCAGTAGTATAGATAGGGACAGGGGGCTTGGCTACACCTTC. J is TRBJ1-2 and V is TRBV19; 12 positions match TRBD1. Germline V gene sequence: CDR1 LNHDA, CDR2 SQIVND (reference sequence). This CDR3 comprises 15 residues. V trimming: 0 bases; J trimming: 7 bases; junction bases outside the gene matches: 3.

The gene calls are TRBV25-1 and TRBJ2-7, with D unclear. This CDR3 is 12 amino acids long. Germline lookup yields CDR1 MGHDK and CDR2 SYGVNS. This CDR3 is CGLAPALLEQYF. The CDR3 nucleotides read TGTGGACTGGCCCCTGCCCTACTCGAGCAGTACTTC.

The rearrangement joins TRBV11-3 to TRBJ2-7; D is perhaps TRBD2 (6 bases). This CDR3 spans 15 amino acids. Germline assignment: CDR1 SGHNT and CDR2 YENEEA. V lost 5 bases and J lost 6, with 20 bases in between. The chain's CDR3 is CASSPEAGRECEQYF. The CDR3 region has the DNA TGTGCCAGCAGCCCGGAAGCAGGGCGGGAATGCGAGCAGTACTTC.

The chain links TRBV11-3 to TRBJ2-7; D is perhaps TRBD2 (7 bases). The CDR3 is made up of 15 amino acids. Trimming took off 5 bases at V and 1 base at J, with 15 bases between the two ends. Per germline, CDR1 SGHNT and CDR2 YENEEA. In DNA form, the CDR3 reads TGTGCCAGCAGCCTTCGGGGGGCAGGGTCCTACGAGCAGTACTTC. This gives the protein CASSLRGAGSYEQYF.

This clone appeared a few times. The chain recombines TRBV6-4 with TRBJ1-5; D gene uncertain. The V end lost 3 bases, the J end lost 1 base, and 10 bases lay between the germline ends. The CDR3 has 15 amino acids. Per the germline V gene, CDR1 is MRHNA and CDR2 is SNTAGT. Here the CDR3 reads CASSDSAGSNQPQHF. In DNA form, the CDR3 reads TGTGCCAGCAGTGATTCGGCAGGAAGCAATCAGCCCCAGCATTTT.

The rearrangement uses TRBV3-1 (or the pseudogene TRBV3-2) and TRBJ2-7; 8 bases fit TRBD2. The germline V gene encodes CDR1 LGHDT and CDR2 YNNKEL (reference sequence). V lost 3 bases, J lost 2 bases, and 18 bases stayed unmatched. The CDR3 is 19 amino acids. CDR3 DNA sequence: TGTGCCAGCAGCCAGGTGGCGGGAGGTGTCACCAACAACCCCTACGAGCAGTACTTC. This sequence encodes CASSQVAGGVTNNPYEQYF.

The V and J genes are TRBV24-1 and TRBJ1-1, with D possibly being TRBD1 (5 bases). Germline CDR1 is KGHDR and CDR2 is SFDVKD. This CDR3 region has 19 residues. Trimming left V 0 bases short and J 3 bases short, with 22 bases between. The CDR3 reads CATSDLFGHSKGSDTEAFF. The CDR3 DNA is TGTGCCACCAGTGATTTGTTCGGACACTCTAAGGGGAGCGACACTGAAGCTTTCTTT.

The chain links TRBV28 to TRBJ2-2, with D unresolved. The CDR3 is made up of 14 amino acids. Trimming removed 5 bases from V and 5 bases from J, with 12 bases in between. Germline V gene data show CDR1 as MDHEN and CDR2 as SYDVKM. CDR3: CASSPEEGTGELFF. In nucleotides, the CDR3 is TGTGCCAGCAGTCCTGAAGAAGGAACCGGGGAGCTGTTTTTT. Looking up the rest from reference TRBV28 and TRBJ2-2 gives the full variable domain: DVKVTQSSRYLVKRTGEKVFLECVQDMDHENMFWYRQDPGLGLRLIYFSYDVKMKEKGDIPEGYSVSREKKERFSLILESASTNQTSMYLCASSPEEGTGELFFGEGSRLTVL.

The chain has TRBV2 and TRBJ1-2, with TRBD1 as a possible D gene (6 bases). Between the trimmed V and J ends, which lost 4 bases and 5 bases, there was a span of 11 bases. In germline, CDR1 is SNHLY, CDR2 FYNNEI. The CDR3 loop spans 13 amino acids. CDR3 coding DNA: TGTGCCAGCAGTGTGGCAGGGGAGTATGGCTACACCTTC. As protein: CASSVAGEYGYTF.

This clone appeared a few times. The J gene is TRBJ1-2, the V gene TRBV10-3; D gene uncertain. The CDR3 has 12 residues. CDR1 is ENHRY, CDR2 SYGVKD, per germline. Trimming stripped 3 bases from V and 8 bases from J, with 10 bases between. The chain's CDR3 is CAISDETPGYTF. CDR3 DNA sequence: TGTGCCATCAGTGATGAGACCCCCGGCTACACCTTC.

This clone appeared once. The J gene is TRBJ2-3, the V gene TRBV3-1 (or the pseudogene TRBV3-2), with 14 bases matching TRBD2. The CDR3 runs 21 residues. The germline V gene has CDR1 LGHDT and CDR2 YNNKEL (reference sequence). V was pared by 4 bases and J by 7 bases, with 22 bases of the junction left unmatched. The CDR3 DNA is TGTGCCAGCAGCCGGGGACTAGCGGGAGCAAACGGAAATTCGCGGGGCAATACGCAGTATTTT. Translating it yields CASSRGLAGANGNSRGNTQYF.

V and J are TRBV28 and TRBJ1-5, with D unresolved. Per germline, CDR1 MDHEN and CDR2 SYDVKM. CDR3 length: 13 residues. V lost 6 bases to trimming and J lost 3 bases, with 9 bases between them. The CDR3 DNA is TGTGCCAGCAGGGGCCCCCCCAATCAGCCCCAGCATTTT. Amino acid sequence: CASRGPPNQPQHF.

This clone came up a few times. The rearrangement joins TRBV4-3 to TRBJ2-7; the D gene could be TRBD1 or TRBD2 (6 bases each). The V end was cut by 0 bases, the J end by 11 bases, with 14 bases between. This CDR3 contains 13 residues. Looked up from germline, CDR1 is LGHNA and CDR2 is YSLEER. CDR3: CASSQDRGTLEYF. Here the CDR3 DNA reads TGCGCCAGCAGCCAAGATCGGGGGACACTGGAGTACTTC.

This clone was counted once. CDR3 amino acids: CASSLVRMNTEAFF. The DNA of the CDR3 is TGTGCCAGCAGCTTAGTACGCATGAACACTGAAGCTTTCTTT. The chain employs TRBV11-2 and TRBJ1-1; D is undetermined. The germline V gene has CDR1 SGHAT and CDR2 FQNNGV. The CDR3 is made up of 14 amino acids. Trimming left V 1 base short and J 0 bases short, with 6 bases between.

V is TRBV2 and J is TRBJ2-5; tentative D call: TRBD1 (6 bases). The CDR3 sequence is 14 residues long. The ends were cut back, 2 bases at V and 2 bases at J, with 9 bases in the middle. Germline assignment: CDR1 SNHLY and CDR2 FYNNEI. The CDR3: CASSENRDQETQYF. CDR3 in DNA: TGTGCCAGCAGTGAAAACAGGGATCAAGAGACCCAGTACTTC. Supplemented by reference TRBV2 and TRBJ2-5, the full variable domain reads EPEVTQTPSHQVTQMGQEVILRCVPISNHLYFYWYRQILGQKVEFLVSFYNNEISEKSEIFDDQFSVERPDGSNFTLKIRSTKLEDSAMYFCASSENRDQETQYFGPGTRLLVL.

The chain couples TRBV6-5 to TRBJ2-5; D tentatively reads TRBD1 or TRBD2 (5 bases each). With 5 bases removed from V and 7 bases from J, the gap between germline ends came to 20 bases. The CDR3 spans 15 residues. Looked up from germline, CDR1 is MNHEY and CDR2 is SVGAGI. The CDR3 DNA reads TGTGCCAGCAGTAAATCCGGGACGACGGGTGGGACCCAGTACTTC. It translates to CASSKSGTTGGTQYF.

In DNA, the CDR3 is TGTGCCACCAGTGACCCGACAGGTCGAGCGTTTGGGACCGGGGAGCTGTTTTTT. It is translated as CATSDPTGRAFGTGELFF. The V and J genes are TRBV24-1 and TRBJ2-2, with D perhaps TRBD1 (6 bases). CDR1 is KGHDR, CDR2 SFDVKD, per germline. This CDR3 has 18 residues. Between the trimmed V and J ends, which lost 4 bases and 5 bases, there was a span of 22 bases.

The V gene is TRBV7-3, the J gene TRBJ2-5; 9 bases line up with TRBD2. The trim removed 5 bases at V and 1 base at J, leaving 5 bases unmatched. The germline gives CDR1 SGHTA, CDR2 FQGTGA. The CDR3 is 15 residues long. Here the CDR3 DNA reads TGTGCCAGCAGCCGTAGCGGGGGATTCCAAGAGACCCAGTACTTC. This codes for CASSRSGGFQETQYF.

The chain is built from TRBV5-6 and TRBJ2-3, with 8 bases lining up with TRBD2. The ends lost 0 bases at V and 2 bases at J; junction bases unmatched: 2. The CDR3 extends over 15 amino acids. The germline CDR1 and CDR2 sequences are SGHDT and YYEEEE. The CDR3 is CASSLAAGATDTQYF. The CDR3 DNA reads as TGTGCCAGCAGCTTGGCAGCGGGGGCCACAGATACGCAGTATTTT.